What follows is one T cell receptor (beta chain) and its context. The study based diagnoses on clinical symptoms, serum thyroxine and TRAb, thyroid ultrasound and orbital computed tomography. These data originate in a study of T cells in Graves' hyperthyroidism and ophthalmopathy. Amplified TCR beta CDR3 regions came from RNA transcripts. First-round RT-PCR of the TCR CDR3 relied on the HTBI primer set. One entry per CDR3 protein results from TCRdb running MiXCR on the multiplex PCR reads. This sample yields hundreds of thousands of distinct CDR3 sequences, of which under 15% are seen a single time; roughly an eighth belongs to the top ten. The junction had 11 bases not matched to a gene; V was cut back by 5 bases and J by 5 bases. Germline CDR1 is WSHSY and CDR2 is SAAADI. The CDR3 sequence is 15 residues long.

The chain has TRBV10-2 and TRBJ2-7; TRBD2 aligns across 8 bases. Sequencing was done on a sample of blood. The clonotype was recovered from a man younger than 35 with Graves' ophthalmopathy. The CDR3 region has the DNA TGCGCCAGCAGTTCCGTAGCGGGGAGAAGCAACGAGCAGTACTTC. This codes for CASSSVAGRSNEQYF.